Listed below are T cell receptor beta chains from one sample, sequenced in a study of molecular identifiers for immune sequencing clone quantification. TCRdb passed the PCR reads through MiXCR, listing each CDR3 protein once. This table holds 460,000 or so distinct CDR3 sequences, roughly a fifth found once. The specimen was naive CD8+ T cells from blood, with Jurkat cell RNA spiked in. Every receptor here comes from a human donor in good health. Some libraries in this study had Jurkat cell RNA spiked in. The CDR3 runs from the conserved cysteine through the conserved F or W. The D gene is left open where the match is weak. Clone size is shown for a subset of rows, as once, few, many or a class of expanded clone.

clone size	J gene	CDR3 length	D gene	V gene	CDR3 protein	CDR3 DNA
few	TRBJ2-1	15	NA	TRBV9	CASSVERDQYNEQFF	TGTGCCAGCAGCGTAGAGAGGGACCAGTACAATGAGCAGTTCTTC
many	TRBJ2-7	14	TRBD2	TRBV6-5	CATTSGRMVGEQYF	TGTGCCACGACTAGCGGGAGAATGGTCGGCGAGCAGTACTTC
NA	TRBJ2-5	13	NA	TRBV27	CASSFRGRETQYF	TGTGCCAGCAGTTTCAGAGGGAGAGAGACCCAGTACTTC
NA	TRBJ1-6	12	NA	TRBV19	CASSIDGLPLHF	TGTGCCAGTAGCATCGACGGTTTACCCCTCCACTTT
NA	TRBJ2-1	17	TRBD2	TRBV7-2	CASSLDTASGVYNEQFF	TGTGCCAGCAGCTTAGATACGGCTAGCGGGGTCTACAATGAGCAGTTCTTC
many	TRBJ2-2	14	NA	TRBV7-7	CASSLAGSTGELFF	TGTGCTAGCAGCTTAGCTGGATCCACCGGGGAGCTGTTTTTT
many	TRBJ2-3	13	TRBD2	TRBV5-1	CASSPLGGSTQYF	TGCGCCAGCAGCCCCCTCGGGGGGAGTACGCAGTATTTT
many	TRBJ1-4	15	TRBD1	TRBV7-9	CASSPGTGVDEKLFF	TGTGCCAGCAGCCCGGGAACAGGGGTTGATGAAAAACTGTTTTTT
NA	TRBJ2-7	15	TRBD2	TRBV2	CASSGTSASSYEQYF	TGTGCCAGCAGTGGAACTAGCGCCAGCTCCTACGAGCAGTACTTC
many	TRBJ2-7	12	NA	TRBV5-1	CASSYDSYEQYF	TGCGCCAGCAGCTACGACAGTTACGAGCAGTACTTC
many	TRBJ2-6	15	NA	TRBV7-6	CASSLAWDGANVLTF	TGTGCCAGCAGCTTAGCTTGGGATGGGGCCAACGTCCTGACTTTC
few	TRBJ1-1	11	NA	TRBV6-6	CASSYQVEAFF	TGTGCCAGCAGTTACCAGGTGGAAGCTTTCTTT
many	TRBJ2-3	16	NA	TRBV28	CASRPTLEISTDTQYF	TGTGCCAGCAGACCCACACTGGAGATAAGCACAGATACGCAGTATTTT
many	TRBJ1-5	12	NA	TRBV5-6	CASSLALGPQHF	TGTGCCAGCAGCTTGGCATTAGGGCCCCAGCATTTT
many	TRBJ2-1	12	NA	TRBV12-3/TRBV12-4	CASSLGYGEQFF	TGTGCCAGCAGTTTAGGCTACGGTGAGCAGTTCTTC
many	TRBJ1-5	15	NA	TRBV28	CASSFPIYSNQPQHF	TGTGCCAGCAGTTTCCCAATATATAGCAATCAGCCCCAGCATTTT
NA	TRBJ2-7	14	TRBD2	TRBV27	CASSLSGLVHEQYF	TGTGCCAGCAGTTTGTCGGGACTAGTCCACGAGCAGTACTTC
NA	TRBJ2-3	16	NA	TRBV15	CATSRDLQRSTDTQYF	TGTGCCACCAGCAGAGACCTGCAGCGGAGCACAGATACGCAGTATTTT
few	TRBJ2-7	15	TRBD1	TRBV6-5	CASSTPARGFYEQYF	TGTGCCAGCAGTACCCCCGCCAGGGGGTTCTACGAGCAGTACTTC
few	TRBJ2-3	16	NA	TRBV6-2/TRBV6-3	CASSTGRSLSTDTQYF	TGTGCCAGCAGTACGGGACGGTCGCTAAGCACAGATACGCAGTATTTT
NA	TRBJ2-7	19	NA	TRBV21-1	CASSKARLLAGTFSYEQYF	TGTGCCAGCAGCAAAGCGCGTTTGCTAGCGGGGACGTTCTCCTACGAGCAGTACTTC
NA	TRBJ2-7	15	TRBD1	TRBV4-3	CASSQDSDRAYEQYF	TGCGCCAGCAGCCAAGATTCAGACAGGGCTTACGAGCAGTACTTC
NA	TRBJ1-2	15	NA	TRBV20-1	CSARDGWLGQSGYTF	TGCAGTGCTAGAGATGGTTGGCTGGGGCAGTCTGGCTACACCTTC
many	TRBJ1-1	15	NA	TRBV9	CASSPPRTGDTEAFF	TGTGCCAGCAGCCCACCCCGAACAGGAGACACTGAAGCTTTCTTT
few	TRBJ1-2	16	NA	TRBV19	CASSTPSAFPFYGYTF	TGTGCCAGTAGTACTCCTTCCGCGTTTCCTTTCTATGGCTACACCTTC
many	TRBJ1-6	12	NA	TRBV19	CASTPARGALHF	TGTGCCAGTACCCCGGCCCGGGGGGCCCTCCACTTT